This is a list of T cell receptor beta chains from one sample in a study of OX40 agonist ivuxolimab in advanced cancers. Repertoires were generated with immunoSEQ multiplex PCR, while TCRdb's copy carries only in-frame clones and drops some. The profile shows under 70,000 clones, roughly 85% of them singletons. Source: CD4+ or CD8+ T cells sorted from blood, taken in a trial of the OX40 agonist ivuxolimab. These receptors all stem from an adult with an advanced solid tumor such as melanoma, head and neck, liver or kidney cancer. CDR3s include the opening cysteine and the closing phenylalanine or tryptophan. A D gene is named only where the DNA matches it firmly. Clone size is given for some rows only: seen once, a few or many times, or a class if the clone is expanded.

>TRBD2|TRBJ2-5|once|TRBV29-1|16
TGCAGCGTTGAAGGGGGTAGCGGGAGGGCTGGTGAGACCCAGTACTTC
CSVEGGSGRAGETQYF
>-|TRBJ2-1|-|TRBV9|16
TGTGCCAGCAGCGTATCGGCCGGCGGAGACGGCGGTCAGCAGTTCTTC
CASSVSAGGDGGQQFF
>-|TRBJ1-2|-|TRBV19|13
TGTGCCAGTACCCCTACAGGAGGAGATGGCTACACCTTC
CASTPTGGDGYTF
>-|TRBJ2-5|-|TRBV18|11
TGTGCCAGCTCACCGGGAAAGACCCAGTACTTC
CASSPGKTQYF
>TRBD1|TRBJ1-1|-|TRBV5-1|14
TGCGCCAGCAGCTGGGGACAGGGGAACACTGAAGCTTTCTTT
CASSWGQGNTEAFF
>-|TRBJ1-2|-|TRBV5-1|17
TGCGCCAGCAGCTCCAGACAAAGCCCAGAAGCTAACTATGGCTACACCTTC
CASSSRQSPEANYGYTF
>-|TRBJ2-2|-|TRBV30|16
TGTGCCTGGAGAAGACACCGTACCGTGGTGGCCGGGGAGCTGTTTTTT
CAWRRHRTVVAGELFF
>-|TRBJ1-2|-|TRBV6-5|14
TGTGCCAGCAGCCCAACCGACGGCCTCTATGGCTACACCTTC
CASSPTDGLYGYTF
>-|TRBJ2-3|once|TRBV15|13
TGTGCCACCAGCCGAGGGGGTCCTTGGACGCAGTATTTT
CATSRGGPWTQYF
>-|TRBJ2-5|-|TRBV5-5|14
TGTGCCAGCAGCTTGAGTGGTGGCGGAGAGACCCAGTACTTC
CASSLSGGGETQYF
>-|TRBJ2-7|-|TRBV7-9|15
TGTGCCAGCAGCTTAGATGGGCGCCCTTGGAACGAGCAGTACTTC
CASSLDGRPWNEQYF
>TRBD1|TRBJ2-3|-|TRBV7-3|13
TGTGCCAGCAGCCTGACAGGGCTCGATACGCAGTATTTT
CASSLTGLDTQYF
>-|TRBJ2-7|-|TRBV6-1|15
TGTGCCAGCAGTGCCCGCCCGGGGGAGGCCTACGAGCAGTACTTC
CASSARPGEAYEQYF
>TRBD1|TRBJ1-1|-|TRBV19|14
TGTGCCAGTAGTGTCAGGGGGCACGGCACTGAAGCTTTCTTT
CASSVRGHGTEAFF
>-|TRBJ2-5|-|TRBV5-4|13
TGTGCCAGCAGACCTCAGGGTGGGGAGACCCAGTACTTC
CASRPQGGETQYF
>-|TRBJ2-4|-|TRBV5-4|15
TGTGCCAGCAGCTTGCAGGGCAGGGCCAAAAACATTCAGTACTTC
CASSLQGRAKNIQYF
>-|TRBJ2-2|few|TRBV7-9|16
TGTGCCAGCAGCTCCCCTGCGTCCGGGGACACCGGGGAGCTGTTTTTT
CASSSPASGDTGELFF
>-|TRBJ2-1|-|TRBV2|11
TGTGCCAGCAGGGAATACAATGAGCAGTTCTTC
CASREYNEQFF
>-|TRBJ1-1|once|TRBV19|16
TGTGCCAGTAGTATAGCGTCAGGGAGGGGAAACACTGAAGCTTTCTTT
CASSIASGRGNTEAFF
>TRBD2|TRBJ2-3|-|TRBV4-2|19
TGTGCCAGCAGCCAAGAGTTACTAGCGGGAGGGCCTAGCACAGATACGCAGTATTTT
CASSQELLAGGPSTDTQYF
>TRBD1|TRBJ1-1|-|TRBV2|12
TGTGCCAGCAGGGACAGGGGGCCTGAAGCTTTCTTT
CASRDRGPEAFF
>-|TRBJ2-5|-|TRBV18|14
TGTGCCAGCTCACAATCCTCGCAGCAAGAGACCCAGTACTTC
CASSQSSQQETQYF
>-|TRBJ1-5|-|TRBV7-8|13
TGTGCCAGCAGCTGGGGGACCGCCGAGCCCCAGCATTTT
CASSWGTAEPQHF
>-|TRBJ2-3|-|TRBV29-1|13
TGCAGCGTTGAAGGGCCCCGCCAGGATACGCAGTATTTT
CSVEGPRQDTQYF
>TRBD1|TRBJ1-2|-|TRBV28|16
TGTGCCAGCAGTCGGGACAGGGGGCGGGATAACTATGGCTACACCTTC
CASSRDRGRDNYGYTF
>-|TRBJ1-1|-|TRBV7-9|15
TGTGCCAGCAGCTCGAAAAGCGTTACCTCGGCTGAAGCTTTCTTT
CASSSKSVTSAEAFF
>-|TRBJ2-5|-|TRBV29-1|12
TGCAGCGTCACACAGGTTAAAGAGACCCAGTACTTC
CSVTQVKETQYF
>TRBD2|TRBJ2-2|-|TRBV19|15
TGTGCCAGTACCCCTAGCGGCGCGAACACCGGGGAGCTGTTTTTT
CASTPSGANTGELFF
>-|TRBJ2-7|-|TRBV7-9|13
TGTGCCAGCAGCTTAAGCTTGGGTTACGAGCAGTACTTC
CASSLSLGYEQYF
>TRBD2|TRBJ2-4|few|TRBV5-4|15
TGTGCCAGCAGCTTTACTAGCGGGAGTGGAAACATTCAGTACTTC
CASSFTSGSGNIQYF
>TRBD1|TRBJ2-5|-|TRBV9|14
TGTGCCAGCAGCGGGACAGGGGCTTCGGGGACCCAGTACTTC
CASSGTGASGTQYF
>TRBD1|TRBJ2-1|-|TRBV6-1|20
TGTGCCAGCAGTGAGTTACCGGGACAGGGGGCTATTAGCTCCTACAATGAGCAGTTCTTC
CASSELPGQGAISSYNEQFF
>-|TRBJ1-1|-|TRBV28|12
TGTGCCAGCAGTTTTGGTTACACTGAAGCTTTCTTT
CASSFGYTEAFF
>-|TRBJ1-1|-|TRBV5-5|13
TGTGCCAGCAGCTTGGCCTTACAGGGTAAAGTTTTCTTT
CASSLALQGKVFF
>TRBD1|TRBJ2-7|-|TRBV5-5|15
TGTGCCAGCAGCTTGGATGGGACAGGGTCGTACGAGCAGTACTTC
CASSLDGTGSYEQYF
>TRBD1|TRBJ1-5|-|TRBV18|16
TGTGCCAGCTCACCAACAGGGGTTACGGGCAATCAGCCCCAGCATTTT
CASSPTGVTGNQPQHF
>-|TRBJ1-2|-|TRBV7-2|13
TGTGCCAGCAGCTTAAGGCCGTCCGACGGATACACCTTC
CASSLRPSDGYTF
>TRBD2|TRBJ2-1|-|TRBV6-5|15
TGTGCCAGCAGTTACTCGATGGTAGCGGGATCTGAGCAGTTCTTC
CASSYSMVAGSEQFF
>-|TRBJ2-7|few|TRBV19|14
TGTGCCAGTAGTACCCCAGGGGCGATTTACGAGCAGTACTTC
CASSTPGAIYEQYF
>-|TRBJ2-3|-|TRBV5-1|13
TGCGCCAGCAGGGAGGAGCGGGCAGATACGCAGTATTTT
CASREERADTQYF